The clone carrying this T cell receptor beta chain came up a few times. Researchers divided each subset's genomic DNA evenly across several immunoSEQ plates. In the original analysis: Junction-only immunoSEQ data arrived without quality scores, meaning filtering differed. Data came from immunoSEQ multiplex PCR; TCRdb stores just in-frame clones and leaves some out. V and J calls and clone size are copied from that table; D and trimming were computed from the DNA. Among more than 450,000 clones listed, around 79% were seen once. The data are from a study of shared clonotypes between healthy human individuals. Across the whole study: The cohort had a couple of women and three men, ages 18 to 49.

Looked up from germline, CDR1 is SGHTA and CDR2 is FQGTGA. J was trimmed by 5 bases and V by 5 bases; bases with no gene match: 5. The CDR3 has 15 amino acids. The sequence derives from a middle-aged woman in good health. Some clones in this sample may be carry-over from other donors' samples. The chain has TRBV7-3 and TRBJ2-2; 10 nucleotides match TRBD2. The sample taken for sequencing was PBMCs. The CDR3, as DNA: TGTGCCAGCAGCATAGCGGGAGGTGCGACCGGGGAGCTGTTTTTT. The encoded protein is CASSIAGGATGELFF.